Shown below are 11 T cell receptor beta chains from a single sample sequenced in a study of cytotoxic CD8 clonotypes in ibrutinib-treated CLL. Sequencing used immunoSEQ multiplex PCR; TCRdb keeps in-frame clones, though not all of them. The table has 76,000 or so clones, less than 90% seen once. Sequenced here: PBMCs, sampled after 24 months of ibrutinib treatment. The source is a human donor with chronic lymphocytic leukemia.

The V and J genes are TRBV6-6 and TRBJ2-7, with 13 bases matching TRBD2. In germline, CDR1 is MNHNY, CDR2 SVGAGI (reference sequence). V dropped 7 bases and J dropped 4; count of bases not matched to a gene: 10. CDR3 size: 16 residues. The chain's CDR3 is CASKQGLAGVRYEQYF. The CDR3 DNA sequence: TGTGCCAGCAAGCAAGGACTAGCGGGAGTAAGGTACGAGCAGTACTTC.

The V call is TRBV7-3, the J call TRBJ2-1; D is possibly TRBD1 (6 bases). Germline-derived CDR1 and CDR2 are SGHTA and FQGTGA. There are 14 residues in the CDR3. Trimming took off 1 base at V and 6 bases at J, with 10 bases between the two ends. Here the CDR3 reads CASSLIQGANEQFF. The CDR3 DNA is TGTGCCAGCAGCTTAATACAGGGTGCCAATGAGCAGTTCTTC.

The rearrangement links TRBV5-5 to TRBJ2-7; D is ambiguous. CDR1 is SGHKS, CDR2 YYEKEE, per germline (reference sequence). CDR3 length: 14 amino acids. V lost 0 bases and J lost 7, with 14 bases in between. CDR3 nucleotides: TGTGCCAGCAGCTTGGATGTCAGGCCTCGGGAGCAGTACTTC. Encoded protein: CASSLDVRPREQYF.

This clone came up once. The V call is TRBV12-5, the J call TRBJ2-1; the D gene could be TRBD1 or TRBD2 (6 bases each). Trimming shortened V by 3 bases and J by 8 bases, and 17 bases separated the two germline ends. This CDR3 is 15 amino acids long. Germline-derived CDR1 and CDR2 are LGHNT and FRNRAP. The CDR3 region has the DNA TGTGCTAGTGGTTTCCAGGGGCTATCGGGGGATGAGCAGTTCTTC. It is translated as CASGFQGLSGDEQFF.

The chain links TRBV2 to TRBJ2-7, with 14 bases lining up with TRBD2. Germline-derived CDR1 and CDR2 are SNHLY and FYNNEI. Trimming at V came to 6 bases and at J to 7 bases, leaving 17 bases not matched to a gene. The CDR3 is 18 amino acids. The CDR3: CASSKPGLAGDRGVEQYF. The CDR3 DNA sequence: TGTGCCAGCAGCAAACCGGGACTAGCGGGAGATCGGGGAGTTGAGCAGTACTTC.

V usage is TRBV23-1 and J usage is TRBJ2-2; perhaps TRBD2 as D (5 bases). TRBV23-1 belongs to the ORF category, with a function that is uncertain. V dropped 3 bases and J dropped 8 bases, with 13 bases sitting between them. There are 14 residues in the CDR3. The CDR3 is CASSHFPPGGELFF. CDR3 bases: TGCGCCAGCAGTCACTTTCCCCCGGGGGGGGAGCTGTTTTTT.

The V and J genes are TRBV7-9 and TRBJ2-1; 8 bases match TRBD1. CDR1 and CDR2 (germline): SEHNR, FQNEAQ (reference sequence). CDR3 size: 16 residues. The V gene end was trimmed by 3 bases and the J gene end by 3 bases; junction bases not matched to a gene: 7. CDR3 sequence (DNA): TGTGCCAGCAGCTTTTCCGGGACAGGACACTACAATGAGCAGTTCTTC. Translating it yields CASSFSGTGHYNEQFF.

The V gene is TRBV7-9, the J gene TRBJ2-7, with D perhaps given as TRBD1 or TRBD2 (5 bases each). The germline gives CDR1 SEHNR, CDR2 FQNEAQ (reference sequence). The CDR3 is made up of 16 amino acids. V was cut by 3 bases and J by 2 bases, with 17 bases left in between. The CDR3 loop reads CASSFQSGTGTYEQYF. CDR3 nucleotides: TGTGCCAGCAGCTTCCAATCCGGGACGGGGACCTACGAGCAGTACTTC.

This clone appeared a few times. This chain links TRBV10-3 with TRBJ1-4; 8 nucleotides match TRBD1. CDR1 ENHRY and CDR2 SYGVKD come from the germline V gene. The CDR3 extends over 11 amino acids. The trim removed 8 bases at V and 8 bases at J, leaving 1 base unmatched. The CDR3 region has the DNA TGTGCCATCGGACAGGGAGAAAAACTGTTTTTT. As protein: CAIGQGEKLFF.

The chain uses TRBV5-6 and TRBJ1-2; 7 bases are shared with TRBD1. The germline CDR1 and CDR2 sequences are SGHDT and YYEEEE. Trimming cost V 4 bases and J 8 bases; bases outside gene matches: 11. CDR3 length: 14 amino acids. In DNA form, the CDR3 reads TGTGCCAGCAGCCTCGACAGGGTTACTGGGGGCTACACCTTC. This sequence encodes CASSLDRVTGGYTF.

V usage is TRBV19 and J usage is TRBJ1-5, with D perhaps matching TRBD1 (5 bases). V was shortened by 6 bases and J by 6 bases, with 15 bases between the two germline ends. Per germline, CDR1 LNHDA and CDR2 SQIVND (reference sequence). This CDR3 contains 14 residues. DNA of the CDR3: TGTGCCAGTAGCGAAAGGGGTTTCGGTCAGCCCCAGCATTTT. Its translation: CASSERGFGQPQHF.